This TCR beta chain originates from a study of blood T cell repertoires in COVID-19. Seattle cases were enrolled at active infection and followed longitudinally. This CDR3 spans 16 amino acids. Trimming took 4 bases from V and 2 from J; bases not matched to a gene: 7. Per germline, CDR1 SGHRS and CDR2 YFSETQ. Profiling relied on immunoSEQ multiplex PCR, and the TCRdb table lists in-frame clones only, not all of them. The table shows about 94,000 clones, with about 83% occurring only once. Sequencing used peripheral blood. The chain joins TRBV5-1 to TRBJ1-3, with 9 bases matching TRBD1. The sequence was collected from a man in his 70s with COVID-19, enrolled during active disease. This CDR3 is CASSPGDRAAGNTIYF. DNA for the CDR3: TGCGCCAGCAGCCCGGGGGACAGGGCTGCTGGAAACACCATATATTTT. The full variable domain, with the rest looked up from reference TRBV5-1 and TRBJ1-3, is KAGVTQTPRYLIKTRGQQVTLSCSPISGHRSVSWYQQTPGQGLQFLFEYFSETQRNKGNFPGRFSGRQFSNSRSEMNVSTLELGDSALYLCASSPGDRAAGNTIYFGEGSWLTVV.